Each of the 5 T cell receptor beta chains below was sequenced from the same sample in a study of cytomegalovirus exposure and HLA in healthy donors. 60 Vbeta and 13 Jbeta primers were used in PCR. Clones were read by immunoSEQ multiplex PCR, and TCRdb kept only the in-frame ones, dropping some. The sample has over 50,000 clones, and its top ten clones hold roughly 8.8%. Sequencing was done on a sample of PBMCs. Source of these receptors: a middle-aged man in good health and CMV-seropositive.

The chain employs TRBV6-5 and TRBJ2-5; 11 bases agree with TRBD1. Germline CDR1 MNHEY, CDR2 SVGAGI. This CDR3 is built from 15 residues. V shed 7 bases and J 4 bases; nucleotides not matched to a gene: 8. Here the CDR3 DNA reads TGTGCCAGCACGACCGGGACAGGGGGAGGAGAGACCCAGTACTTC. Protein product: CASTTGTGGGETQYF.

V usage is TRBV27 and J usage is TRBJ2-1, with TRBD2 identical over 9 bases. The CDR3 is made up of 14 amino acids. The trim removed 6 bases at V and 5 bases at J, leaving 5 bases unmatched. Germline V gene lookup returns CDR1 MNHEY and CDR2 SMNVEV (reference sequence). DNA of the CDR3: TGTGCCAGCAGACTAGCGGGCCCACACAATGAGCAGTTCTTC. This gives the protein CASRLAGPHNEQFF.

V usage is TRBV19 and J usage is TRBJ1-4; D remains unclear. Germline-derived CDR1 and CDR2 are LNHDA and SQIVND (reference sequence). CDR3 size: 14 residues. V was pared by 3 bases and J by 0 bases, with 5 bases between. This chain's CDR3 is CASSIGTTNEKLFF. CDR3 DNA: TGTGCCAGTAGTATCGGGACAACTAATGAAAAACTGTTTTTT.

This CDR3 reads CAWSVKGRNYGYTF. CDR3 DNA: TGTGCCTGGAGTGTCAAGGGGAGGAACTATGGCTACACCTTC. The J gene is TRBJ1-2, the V gene TRBV30; D may be TRBD1 (5 bases). Germline V gene lookup returns CDR1 GTSNPN and CDR2 SVGIG (reference sequence). The CDR3 spans 14 residues. V was pared by 0 bases and J by 2 bases, with 10 bases between. Full variable domain (outside the CDR3, taken from reference TRBV30 and TRBJ1-2): SQTIHQWPATLVQPVGSPLSLECTVEGTSNPNLYWYRQAAGRGLQLLFYSVGIGQISSEVPQNLSASRPQDRQFILSSKKLLLSDSGFYLCAWSVKGRNYGYTFGSGTRLTVV.

The rearrangement uses TRBV5-1 and TRBJ2-5, with TRBD2 identical over 9 bases. Germline V CDR1 and CDR2: SGHRS, YFSETQ. V was pared by 0 bases and J by 2 bases, with 5 bases of the junction left unmatched. The CDR3 totals 16 residues. CDR3 nucleotides: TGCGCCAGCAGCTTGGCCCCAGCGGGAGGTCAAGAGACCCAGTACTTC. Translated: CASSLAPAGGQETQYF.